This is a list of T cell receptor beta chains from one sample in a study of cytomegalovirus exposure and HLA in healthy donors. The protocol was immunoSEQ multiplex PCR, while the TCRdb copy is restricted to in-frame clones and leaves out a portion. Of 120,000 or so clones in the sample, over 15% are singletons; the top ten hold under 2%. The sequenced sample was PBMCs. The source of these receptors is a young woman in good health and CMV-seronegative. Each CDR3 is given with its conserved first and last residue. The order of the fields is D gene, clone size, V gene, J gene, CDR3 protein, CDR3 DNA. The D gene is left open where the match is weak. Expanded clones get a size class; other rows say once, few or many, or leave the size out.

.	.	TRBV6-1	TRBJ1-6	CASIITQGNSPLHF	TGTGCCAGCATAATCACACAGGGAAATTCACCCCTCCACTTT
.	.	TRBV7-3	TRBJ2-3	CASSATGTDTQYF	TGTGCCAGCAGCGCCACAGGGACAGATACGCAGTATTTT
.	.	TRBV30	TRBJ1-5	CAWSVPGGDNQHQHF	TGTGCCTGGAGTGTACCGGGGGGGGACAATCAGCACCAGCATTTT
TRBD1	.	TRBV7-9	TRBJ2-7	CASSLGQGTYEQYF	TGTGCCAGCAGCTTAGGACAGGGGACCTACGAGCAGTACTTC
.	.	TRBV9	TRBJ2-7	CASSASGDQIYEQYF	TGTGCCAGCAGCGCCAGCGGAGACCAAATTTACGAGCAGTACTTC
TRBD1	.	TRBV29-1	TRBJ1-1	CSVEGQGYEAFF	TGCAGCGTTGAGGGACAGGGGTATGAAGCTTTCTTT
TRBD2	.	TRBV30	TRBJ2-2	CAWIGLAGNGELFF	TGTGCCTGGATTGGACTAGCGGGTAACGGGGAGCTGTTTTTT
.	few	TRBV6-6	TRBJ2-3	CASSYRLGGTDTQYF	TGTGCCAGCAGTTATCGGCTAGGGGGCACAGATACGCAGTATTTT
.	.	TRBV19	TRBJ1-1	CASGNTGRNTEAFF	TGTGCGTCGGGCAATACAGGGAGGAACACTGAAGCTTTCTTT
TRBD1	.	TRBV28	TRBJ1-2	CASIPGGTDYGYTF	TGTGCCAGCATACCAGGGGGCACCGACTATGGCTACACCTTC
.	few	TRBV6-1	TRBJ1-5	CATSEGEGGNQPQHF	TGTGCCACCTCTGAGGGGGAAGGGGGCAATCAGCCCCAGCATTTT
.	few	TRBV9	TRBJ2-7	CASSVGYYGYEQYF	TGTGCCAGCAGCGTCGGGTACTATGGGTACGAGCAGTACTTC
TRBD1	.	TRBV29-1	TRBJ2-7	CSVEGTGRYEQYF	TGCAGCGTTGAGGGGACAGGACGCTACGAGCAGTACTTC
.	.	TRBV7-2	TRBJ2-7	CASSRTAYEQYF	TGTGCCAGCAGCCGGACAGCCTACGAGCAGTACTTC
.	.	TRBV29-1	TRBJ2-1	CSVEGGGHEQFF	TGCAGCGTTGAAGGAGGAGGCCATGAGCAGTTCTTC
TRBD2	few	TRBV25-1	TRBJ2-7	CGTWGRAKGSYEQYF	TGTGGGACGTGGGGGAGGGCAAAGGGAAGCTACGAGCAGTACTTC
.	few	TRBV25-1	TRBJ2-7	CASSPGTSRGRRYEQYF	TGTGCCAGCAGTCCAGGGACTAGCAGGGGGCGGAGGTACGAGCAGTACTTC
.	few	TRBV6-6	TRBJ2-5	CASSYSWSQETQYF	TGTGCCAGCAGTTACTCGTGGAGCCAAGAGACCCAGTACTTC
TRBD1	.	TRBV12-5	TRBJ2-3	CASGPGQGETDTQYF	TGTGCTAGTGGTCCGGGACAGGGTGAAACAGATACGCAGTATTTT
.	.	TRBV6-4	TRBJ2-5	CASSGGPGETQYF	TGTGCCAGCAGTGGGGGGCCGGGTGAGACCCAGTACTTC
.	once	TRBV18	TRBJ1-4	CASSSPLGGNEKLFF	TGTGCCAGCTCATCCCCCTTGGGGGGTAATGAAAAACTGTTTTTT
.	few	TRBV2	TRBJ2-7	CASIASSYEQYF	TGTGCCAGCATCGCTAGCTCCTACGAGCAGTACTTC
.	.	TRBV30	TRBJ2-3	CASTTPLAATDTQYF	TGTGCCTCAACTACCCCCCTGGCAGCCACAGATACGCAGTATTTT
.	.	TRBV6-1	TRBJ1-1	CASSIDWGGTEAFF	TGTGCCAGCAGCATAGACTGGGGGGGCACTGAAGCTTTCTTT
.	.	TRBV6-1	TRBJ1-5	CAAQNRTASAPQHF	TGTGCCGCCCAAAATAGGACAGCCTCAGCGCCCCAGCATTTT
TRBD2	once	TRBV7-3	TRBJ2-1	CASSLGTTTPNEQFF	TGTGCCAGCAGCTTAGGGACTACTACTCCCAATGAGCAGTTCTTC
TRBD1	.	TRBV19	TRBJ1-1	CASSMRDRGKAFF	TGTGCCAGTAGTATGCGGGACAGGGGTAAAGCTTTCTTT
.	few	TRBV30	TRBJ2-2	CAWRASNRESGELFF	TGTGCCTGGAGGGCATCGAACAGGGAATCCGGGGAGCTGTTTTTT
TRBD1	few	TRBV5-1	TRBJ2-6	CASSWTGGSGANVLTF	TGCGCCAGCAGCTGGACAGGGGGCTCTGGGGCCAACGTCCTGACTTTC
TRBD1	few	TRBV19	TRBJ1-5	CASSKTKGQGDQPQHF	TGTGCCAGTAGTAAAACCAAGGGACAGGGGGATCAGCCCCAGCATTTT
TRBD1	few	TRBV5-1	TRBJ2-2	CASSSNRGNTGELFF	TGCGCCAGCAGCTCAAACAGGGGTAACACCGGGGAGCTGTTTTTT
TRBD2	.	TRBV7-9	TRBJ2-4	CASSPSGGERNIQYF	TGTGCCAGCAGCCCTAGCGGGGGGGAAAGAAACATTCAGTACTTC
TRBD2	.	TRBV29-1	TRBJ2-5	CSVVVSGGPQETQYF	TGCAGCGTTGTAGTTAGCGGGGGGCCGCAAGAGACCCAGTACTTC
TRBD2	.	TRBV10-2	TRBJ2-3	CASSGLADFTDTQYF	TGCGCCAGCTCGGGACTAGCGGATTTCACAGATACGCAGTATTTT
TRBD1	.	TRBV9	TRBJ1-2	CASSLGQLAPGYTF	TGTGCCAGCAGCTTGGGACAGCTGGCTCCTGGCTACACCTTC
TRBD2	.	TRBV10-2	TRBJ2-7	CATQAGATYEQYF	TGCGCCACCCAAGCGGGGGCCACCTACGAGCAGTACTTC
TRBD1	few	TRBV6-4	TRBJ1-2	CASSDGQGVNGYTF	TGTGCCAGCAGTGACGGACAGGGAGTGAATGGCTACACCTTC
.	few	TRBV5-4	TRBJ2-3	CASSLRRGYRDTQYF	TGTGCCAGCAGTCTGAGGCGGGGATATAGAGATACGCAGTATTTT
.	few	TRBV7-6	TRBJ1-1	CASARTGNTEAFF	TGTGCCAGCGCGAGGACTGGGAACACTGAAGCTTTCTTT
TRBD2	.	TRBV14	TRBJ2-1	CASSQGWLADYNEQFF	TGTGCCAGCAGCCAAGGATGGCTAGCGGATTACAATGAGCAGTTCTTC
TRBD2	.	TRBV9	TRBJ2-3	CASSGYGTSGGPSTDTQYF	TGTGCCAGCAGCGGGTATGGGACTAGCGGGGGGCCAAGCACAGATACGCAGTATTTT
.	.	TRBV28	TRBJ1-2	CASTTPGSLYGYTF	TGTGCCAGCACCACCCCGGGGTCCCTTTATGGCTACACCTTC
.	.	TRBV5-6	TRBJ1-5	CASSLMGHNSNQPQHF	TGTGCCAGCAGCTTGATGGGACACAATAGCAATCAGCCCCAGCATTTT